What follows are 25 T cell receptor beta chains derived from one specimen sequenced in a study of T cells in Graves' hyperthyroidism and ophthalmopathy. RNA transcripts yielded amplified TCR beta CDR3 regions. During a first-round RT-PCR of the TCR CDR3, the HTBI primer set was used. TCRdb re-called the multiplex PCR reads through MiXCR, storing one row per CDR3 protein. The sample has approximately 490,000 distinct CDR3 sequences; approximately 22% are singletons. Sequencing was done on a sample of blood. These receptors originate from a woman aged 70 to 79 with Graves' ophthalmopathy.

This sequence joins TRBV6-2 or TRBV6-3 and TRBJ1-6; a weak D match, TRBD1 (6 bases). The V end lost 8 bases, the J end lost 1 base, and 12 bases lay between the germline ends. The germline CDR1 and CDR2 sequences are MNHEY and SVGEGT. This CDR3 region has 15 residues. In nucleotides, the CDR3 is TGTGCCAGCGGACAGTCGAGATCCTATAATTCACCCCTCCACTTT. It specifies CASGQSRSYNSPLHF.

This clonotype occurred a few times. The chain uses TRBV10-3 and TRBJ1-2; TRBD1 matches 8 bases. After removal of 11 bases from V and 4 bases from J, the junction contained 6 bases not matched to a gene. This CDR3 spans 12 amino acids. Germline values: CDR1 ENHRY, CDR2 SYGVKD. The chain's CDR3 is CAAGQVVYGYTF. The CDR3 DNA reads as TGTGCCGCGGGACAGGTGGTCTATGGCTACACCTTC.

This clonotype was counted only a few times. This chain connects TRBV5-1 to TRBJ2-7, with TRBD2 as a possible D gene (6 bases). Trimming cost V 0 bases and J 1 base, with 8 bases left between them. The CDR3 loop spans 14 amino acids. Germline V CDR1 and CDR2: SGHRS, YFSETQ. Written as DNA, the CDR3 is TGCGCCAGCAGCTTGGGGGGGGATTCCTACGAGCAGTACTTC. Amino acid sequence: CASSLGGDSYEQYF. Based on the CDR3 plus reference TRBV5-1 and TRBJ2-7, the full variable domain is KAGVTQTPRYLIKTRGQQVTLSCSPISGHRSVSWYQQTPGQGLQFLFEYFSETQRNKGNFPGRFSGRQFSNSRSEMNVSTLELGDSALYLCASSLGGDSYEQYFGPGTRLTVT.

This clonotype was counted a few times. The CDR3 is CASRSSGRGYNEQFF. In DNA, the CDR3 is TGTGCCAGCAGAAGTAGCGGGAGGGGCTACAATGAGCAGTTCTTC. The chain combines TRBV5-4 with TRBJ2-1, with 11 bases matching TRBD2. The CDR3 is made up of 15 amino acids. The germline V gene has CDR1 SGHNT and CDR2 YYREEE (reference sequence). The J segment lost 3 bases and the V segment lost 5 bases, leaving 4 bases of the junction unmatched.

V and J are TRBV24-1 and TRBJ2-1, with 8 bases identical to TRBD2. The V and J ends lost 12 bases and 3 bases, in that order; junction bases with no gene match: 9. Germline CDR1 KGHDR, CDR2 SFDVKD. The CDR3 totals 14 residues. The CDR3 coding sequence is TGTGCCTCCGGCCGGGGGGGACTCTACAATGAGCAGTTCTTC. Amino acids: CASGRGGLYNEQFF.

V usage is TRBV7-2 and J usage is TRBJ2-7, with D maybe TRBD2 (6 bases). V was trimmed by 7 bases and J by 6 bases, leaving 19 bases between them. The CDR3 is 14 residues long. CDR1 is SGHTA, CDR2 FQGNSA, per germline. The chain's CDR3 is CASTSGGTYGEQYF. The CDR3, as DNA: TGTGCCAGCACCTCCGGGGGTACATATGGCGAGCAGTACTTC.

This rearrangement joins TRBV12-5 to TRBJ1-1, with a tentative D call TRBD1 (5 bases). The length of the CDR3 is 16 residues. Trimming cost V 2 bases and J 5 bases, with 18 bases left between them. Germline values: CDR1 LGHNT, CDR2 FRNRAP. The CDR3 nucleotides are TGTGCTAGTGGTTTGTCCCGGGACCCAACCGTAACTGAAGCTTTCTTT. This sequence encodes CASGLSRDPTVTEAFF.

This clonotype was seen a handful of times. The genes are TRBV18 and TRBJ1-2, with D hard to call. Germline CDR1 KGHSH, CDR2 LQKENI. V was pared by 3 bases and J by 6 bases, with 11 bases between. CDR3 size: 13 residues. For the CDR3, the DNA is TGTGCCAGCTCACCCCGAACGCAGGATGGCTACACCTTC. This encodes CASSPRTQDGYTF.

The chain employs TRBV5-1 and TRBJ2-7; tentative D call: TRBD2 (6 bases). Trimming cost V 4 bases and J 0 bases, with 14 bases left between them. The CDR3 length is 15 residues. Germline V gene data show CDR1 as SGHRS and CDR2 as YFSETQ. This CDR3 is CASSLGGASSYEQYF. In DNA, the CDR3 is TGCGCCAGCAGCCTAGGAGGGGCCAGCTCCTACGAGCAGTACTTC.

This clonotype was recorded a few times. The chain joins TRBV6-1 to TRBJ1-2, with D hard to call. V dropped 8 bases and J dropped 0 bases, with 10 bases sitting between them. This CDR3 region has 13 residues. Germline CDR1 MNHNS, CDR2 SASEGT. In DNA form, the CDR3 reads TGTGCCAGCGGGCGGGCGTCTAACTATGGCTACACCTTC. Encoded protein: CASGRASNYGYTF.

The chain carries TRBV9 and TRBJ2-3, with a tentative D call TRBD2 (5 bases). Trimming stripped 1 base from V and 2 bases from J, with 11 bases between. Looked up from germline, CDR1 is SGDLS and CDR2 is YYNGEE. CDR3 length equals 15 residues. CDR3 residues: CASSVSGINTDTQYF. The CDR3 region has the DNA TGTGCCAGCAGCGTAAGCGGAATAAACACAGATACGCAGTATTTT.

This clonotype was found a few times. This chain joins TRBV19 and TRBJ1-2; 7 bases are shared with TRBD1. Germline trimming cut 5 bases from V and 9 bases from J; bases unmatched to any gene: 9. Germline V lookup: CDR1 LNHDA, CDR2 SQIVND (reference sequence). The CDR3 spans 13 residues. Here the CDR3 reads CASSYLRQGSYTF. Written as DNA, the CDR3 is TGTGCCAGTAGTTACCTCCGACAGGGCAGCTACACCTTC.

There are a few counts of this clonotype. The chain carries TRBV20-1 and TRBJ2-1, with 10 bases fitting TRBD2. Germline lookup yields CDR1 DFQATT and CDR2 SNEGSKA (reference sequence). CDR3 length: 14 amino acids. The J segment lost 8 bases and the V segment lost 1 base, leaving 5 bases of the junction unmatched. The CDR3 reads CSARGELAGYEQFF. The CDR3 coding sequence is TGCAGTGCTAGAGGGGAACTAGCGGGATATGAGCAGTTCTTC.

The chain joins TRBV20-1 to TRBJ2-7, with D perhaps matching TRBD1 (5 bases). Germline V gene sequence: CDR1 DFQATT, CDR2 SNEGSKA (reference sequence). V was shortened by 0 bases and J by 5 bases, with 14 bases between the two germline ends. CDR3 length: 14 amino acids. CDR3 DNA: TGCAGTGCTAGAGATGTGGACCAGGGCCACGAGCAGTACTTC. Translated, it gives CSARDVDQGHEQYF.

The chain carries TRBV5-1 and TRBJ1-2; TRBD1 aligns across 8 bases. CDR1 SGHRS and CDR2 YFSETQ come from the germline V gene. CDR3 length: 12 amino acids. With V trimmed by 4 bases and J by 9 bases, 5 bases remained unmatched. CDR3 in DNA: TGCGCCAGCAGCCTTGACAGGGGACGCTACACCTTC. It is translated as CASSLDRGRYTF.

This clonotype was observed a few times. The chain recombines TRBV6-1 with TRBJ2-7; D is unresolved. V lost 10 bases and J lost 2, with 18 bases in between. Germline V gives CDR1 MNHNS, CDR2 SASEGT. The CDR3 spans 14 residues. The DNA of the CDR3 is TGTGCCACCGAAAGAAGTAGTGGCGCCTACGAGCAGTACTTC. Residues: CATERSSGAYEQYF.

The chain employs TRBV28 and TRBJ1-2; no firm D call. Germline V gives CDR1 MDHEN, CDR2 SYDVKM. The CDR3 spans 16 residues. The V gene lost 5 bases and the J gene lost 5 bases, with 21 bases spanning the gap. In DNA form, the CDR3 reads TGTGCCAGCAGTCCGTCTCCGGAGGCCTTGGGGTATGGCTACACCTTC. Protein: CASSPSPEALGYGYTF.

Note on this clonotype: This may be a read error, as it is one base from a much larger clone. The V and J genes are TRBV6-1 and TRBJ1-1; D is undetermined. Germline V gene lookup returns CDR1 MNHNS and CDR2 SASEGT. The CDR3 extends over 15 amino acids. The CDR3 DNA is TGTGCCAGCAGTCGCTCCGGCCTAGGGAACACTGACGCTTTCTTT. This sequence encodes CASSRSGLGNTDAFF.

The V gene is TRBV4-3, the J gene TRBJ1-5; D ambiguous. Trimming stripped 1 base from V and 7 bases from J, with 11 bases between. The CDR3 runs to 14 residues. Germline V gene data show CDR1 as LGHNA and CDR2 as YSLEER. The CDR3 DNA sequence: TGCGCCAGCAGCCAAGGCGCGTGGGGACAGCCCCAGCATTTT. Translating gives CASSQGAWGQPQHF.

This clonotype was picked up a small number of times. CDR3: CASSPEGLAEYNEQFF. As DNA, the CDR3 is TGTGCCAGCAGCCCCGAGGGGCTAGCGGAGTACAATGAGCAGTTCTTC. This chain uses TRBV3-1 with TRBJ2-1; 7 nucleotides align to TRBD2. Germline CDR1 reads LGHDT; CDR2 reads YNNKEL (reference sequence). The length of the CDR3 is 16 residues. V shed 4 bases, J shed 4 bases, and the junction held 10 bases outside the gene matches.

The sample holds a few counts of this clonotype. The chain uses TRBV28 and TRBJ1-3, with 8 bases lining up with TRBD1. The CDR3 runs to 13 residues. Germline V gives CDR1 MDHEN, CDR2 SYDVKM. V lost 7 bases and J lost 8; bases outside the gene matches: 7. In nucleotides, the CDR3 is TGTGCCAGCATGGGACAGGCCGGGTACACCATATATTTT. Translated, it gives CASMGQAGYTIYF. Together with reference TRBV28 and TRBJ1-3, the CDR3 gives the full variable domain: DVKVTQSSRYLVKRTGEKVFLECVQDMDHENMFWYRQDPGLGLRLIYFSYDVKMKEKGDIPEGYSVSREKKERFSLILESASTNQTSMYLCASMGQAGYTIYFGEGSWLTVV.

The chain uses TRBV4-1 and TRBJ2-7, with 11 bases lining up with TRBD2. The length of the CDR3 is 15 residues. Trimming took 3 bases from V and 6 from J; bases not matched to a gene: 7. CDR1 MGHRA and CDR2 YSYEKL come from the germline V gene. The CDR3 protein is CASSQPTSGIREQYF. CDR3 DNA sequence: TGCGCCAGCAGCCAGCCGACTAGCGGGATTCGCGAGCAGTACTTC.

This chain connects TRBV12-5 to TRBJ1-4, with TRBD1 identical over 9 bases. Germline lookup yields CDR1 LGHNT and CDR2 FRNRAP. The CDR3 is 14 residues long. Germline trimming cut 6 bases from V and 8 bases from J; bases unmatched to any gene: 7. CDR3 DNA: TGTGCTAGTGGCCCGGGACAGGGAGACGAAAAACTGTTTTTT. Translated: CASGPGQGDEKLFF.

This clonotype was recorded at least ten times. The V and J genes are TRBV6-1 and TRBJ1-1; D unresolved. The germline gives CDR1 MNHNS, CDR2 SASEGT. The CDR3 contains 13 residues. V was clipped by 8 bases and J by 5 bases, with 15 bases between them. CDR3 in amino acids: CASEVAGKTEAFF. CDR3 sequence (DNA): TGTGCCAGCGAAGTCGCAGGAAAAACTGAAGCTTTCTTT.

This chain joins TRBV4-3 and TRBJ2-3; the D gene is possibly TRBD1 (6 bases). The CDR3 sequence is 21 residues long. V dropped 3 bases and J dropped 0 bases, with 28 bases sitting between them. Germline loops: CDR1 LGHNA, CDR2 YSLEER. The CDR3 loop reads CASSQDPTGQGIAASTDTQYF. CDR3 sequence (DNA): TGCGCCAGCAGCCAGGATCCGACGGGACAAGGGATTGCGGCTAGCACAGATACGCAGTATTTT.